This T cell receptor (beta chain) was sequenced in a study of CD8+CD57+ T cells in acquired aplastic anemia (dated by TCRdb to the late 2010s). Describing the broader study: On average, sorted CD4+ and CD8+ cells yielded around 3.1 ug of extracted DNA, with a range of about 0.17 to 27.4 ug.

The study deep-sequenced TCR repertoires of sorted CD4+ and CD8+ blood T cells from severe aplastic anemia patients and healthy subjects. Ficoll-Paque density gradient centrifugation was used to isolate peripheral blood mononuclear cells. Before DNA extraction, CD4+ and CD8+ T cells were sorted by FACS or by magnetic beads. Concerning this clonotype: It has no known antigen specificity. Base qualities are not recorded, but no much larger clone differs from it by a single base.

Profiling of TCR beta VDJ combinations and CDR3 sequences used genomic DNA as the template. An Illumina HiSeq 2000 was the platform used for TCR repertoire sequencing. For the original study's pipeline: TRBV/TRBJ rearrangement plots, CDR3 size and DJ length profiles, and Simpson's diversity index were used to evaluate the repertoires. Whichever DNA sequence was most abundant in the deep sequencing data was defined as the immunodominant clone. CDR3 amino acid sequences were checked for sharing across subjects and were also compared against the VDJdb database and published repertoires. In TCRdb, the public reads were trimmed at Q25 with fastp and aligned with MiXCR, with productive beta chains retained. Merged by CDR3 protein, the rows form single entries marked with the most common genes and DNA. The V and J calls reflect TCRdb's pipeline rather than the authors' work. The sample has roughly 180,000 distinct CDR3 sequences on record, 50% to 75% of them singletons. Under 60% of the sample is in the top ten clones.

The paper as a whole reports these results and caveats: No significant difference in CD8+ Simpson's diversity was found between patients and healthy controls (P=0.060). Roughly 29 CD8+ CDR3 sequences were found to be shared between patients and controls, but these sequences appeared to be highly expressed in patients and within the immunodominant clones of the patients.

The sequencing sample was made of sorted CD4+, CD8+, or CD8+CD57+ T cells (not recorded which) from PBMCs. The source is a human donor with severe aplastic anemia or a healthy control (not recorded which).

The CDR3 region has the sequence CASSEWEQVSNQPQHF. The DNA sequence is as follows: TGTGCCAGCAGTGAATGGGAACAGGTGTCCAATCAGCCCCAGCATTTT. This chain joins TRBV6-1 to TRBJ1-5, and the D gene may be TRBD1, 5 bases matching. Deletion took 2 bases off V and 3 bases off J, with a span of 14 bases between the germline ends. The CDR3 has 16 amino acids, counting the end cysteine and phenylalanine. The entry retains the CDR3 DNA only, 48 bases that are in frame from base 1. Looking up the germline V gene yields CDR1 MNHNS and CDR2 SASEGT.